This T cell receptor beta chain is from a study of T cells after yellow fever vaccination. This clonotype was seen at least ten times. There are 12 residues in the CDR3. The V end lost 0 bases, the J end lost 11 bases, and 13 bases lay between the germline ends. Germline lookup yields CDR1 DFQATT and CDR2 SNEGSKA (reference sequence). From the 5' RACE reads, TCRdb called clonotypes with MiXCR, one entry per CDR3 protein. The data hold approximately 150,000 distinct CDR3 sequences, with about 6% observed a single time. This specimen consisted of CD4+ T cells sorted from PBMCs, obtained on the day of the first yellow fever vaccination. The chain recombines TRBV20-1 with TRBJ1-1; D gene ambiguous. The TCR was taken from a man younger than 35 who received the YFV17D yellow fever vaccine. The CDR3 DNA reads TGCAGTGCTAGAGAGAGCCGGTCAAGGGCTTTCTTT. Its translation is CSARESRSRAFF.